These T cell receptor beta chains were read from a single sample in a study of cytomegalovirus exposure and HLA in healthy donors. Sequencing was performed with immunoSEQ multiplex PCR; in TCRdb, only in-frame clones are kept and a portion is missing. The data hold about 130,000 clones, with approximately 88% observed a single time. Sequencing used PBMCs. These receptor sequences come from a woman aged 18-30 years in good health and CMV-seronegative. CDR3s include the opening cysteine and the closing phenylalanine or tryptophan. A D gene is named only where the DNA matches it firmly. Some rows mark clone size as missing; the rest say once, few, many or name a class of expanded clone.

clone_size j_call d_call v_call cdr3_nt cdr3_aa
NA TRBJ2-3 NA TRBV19 TGTGCCAGTAGTCTCTACAGGGTTACAGATACGCAGTATTTT CASSLYRVTDTQYF
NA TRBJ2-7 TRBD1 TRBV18 TGTGCCAGCTCGCCGGACAGGGTCGGCGAGCAGTACTTC CASSPDRVGEQYF
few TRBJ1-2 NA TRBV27 TGTGCCAGCAGTTCCTACAGGGAGACCTATGGCTACACCTTC CASSSYRETYGYTF
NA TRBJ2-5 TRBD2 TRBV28 TGTGCCAGCAGTTTAGGGAGGGAGGGCCTAGAGACCCAGTACTTC CASSLGREGLETQYF
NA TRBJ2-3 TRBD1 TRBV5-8 TGTGCCAGCAGCCCCGGACAGGCGCGCGCAGATACGCAGTATTTT CASSPGQARADTQYF
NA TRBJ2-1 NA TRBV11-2 TGTGCCAGCAGCTACAACCCGTACAATGAGCAGTTCTTC CASSYNPYNEQFF
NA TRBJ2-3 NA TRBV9 TGTGCCAGCAGCGTAGCTAGCACAGATACGCAGTATTTT CASSVASTDTQYF
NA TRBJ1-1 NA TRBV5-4 TGTGCCAGCAGCCCCCTGGGGAGGGCCACTGAAGCTTTCTTT CASSPLGRATEAFF
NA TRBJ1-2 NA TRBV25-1 TGTGCCAGCAGCGAGGACATAGTACAGGGTAACTATGGCTACACCTTC CASSEDIVQGNYGYTF
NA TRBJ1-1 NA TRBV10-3 TGTGCCATCAGTGAAAGGCACCCAGGCACTGAAGCTTTCTTT CAISERHPGTEAFF
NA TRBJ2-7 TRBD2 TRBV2 TGTGCCACCCTTATAGCGGGAGGGCCTCACCTCGGCGAGCAGTACTTC CATLIAGGPHLGEQYF
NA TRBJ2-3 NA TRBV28 TGTGCCAGCAGAACAGGCCTCACAGATACGCAGTATTTT CASRTGLTDTQYF
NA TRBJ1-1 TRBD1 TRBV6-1 TGTGCCAGCAGCGACGGACAGGCGAACACTGAAGCTTTCTTT CASSDGQANTEAFF
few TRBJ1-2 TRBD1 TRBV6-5 TGTGCCAGCAGTCGACAGGGAGATGGCTACACCTTC CASSRQGDGYTF
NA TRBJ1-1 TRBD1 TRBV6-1 TGTGCCAGCAGTTTGGACAGGCCCGAGGACACTGAAGCTTTCTTT CASSLDRPEDTEAFF
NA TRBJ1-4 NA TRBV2 TGTGCCAGCAGTATCCGTCGTAATGAAAAACTGTTTTTT CASSIRRNEKLFF
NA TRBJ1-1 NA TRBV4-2 TGTGCCAGCAGCCAAGCAGGGCACACTGAAGCTTTCTTT CASSQAGHTEAFF
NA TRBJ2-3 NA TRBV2 TGTGCCAGCAATTTACAGGGGGGGACAGATACGCAGTATTTT CASNLQGGTDTQYF
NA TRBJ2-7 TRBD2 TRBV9 TGTGCCAGCAGCGTAGCGGGAGGCACCTACGAGCAGTACTTC CASSVAGGTYEQYF
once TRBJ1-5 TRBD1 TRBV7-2 TGTGCCAGCAGCTTATTGACAGGGGATAGCAATCAGCCCCAGCATTTT CASSLLTGDSNQPQHF
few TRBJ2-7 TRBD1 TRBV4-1 TGCGCCAGCAGCCAAGAGGACAGGGGCTCCTACGAGCAGTACTTC CASSQEDRGSYEQYF
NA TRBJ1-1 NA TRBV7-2 TGTGCCAGCAGCTTAGCGGTGGAGCCTTTCTTT CASSLAVEPFF
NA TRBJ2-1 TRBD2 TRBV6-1 TGTGCCAGCAGTGAAGCGACCGGACTAGCGGGGAATGAGCAGTTCTTC CASSEATGLAGNEQFF
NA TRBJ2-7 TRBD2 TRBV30 TGTGCCTGGAGTGTACGCCCCAATTCGGGACTAGCGGGAGATCCCTCCTACGAGCAGTACTTC CAWSVRPNSGLAGDPSYEQYF
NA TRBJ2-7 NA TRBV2 TGTGCCAGCAGTGAACCAGGGTTATCCTACGAGCAGTACTTC CASSEPGLSYEQYF
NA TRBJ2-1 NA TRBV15 TGTGCCACCAGCAGAGAGAGGACAGCCTACAATGAGCAGTTCTTC CATSRERTAYNEQFF
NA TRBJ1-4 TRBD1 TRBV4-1 TGCGCCAGCAGCCAAAATCCGGGACAGCCATTTGAGGAACTGTTTTTT CASSQNPGQPFEELFF
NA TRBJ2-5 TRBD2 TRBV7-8 TGTGCCAGCAGCCCCAGCGGGAGTCTTGAAGAGACCCAGTACTTC CASSPSGSLEETQYF
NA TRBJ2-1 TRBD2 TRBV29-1 TGCAGCGTTGATGGGCTAGCGGGAGGAAGGAATGAGCAGTTCTTC CSVDGLAGGRNEQFF
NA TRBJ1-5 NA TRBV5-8 TGTGCCAGCCGAAGACTAGACAGATTCAATCAGCCCCAGCATTTT CASRRLDRFNQPQHF
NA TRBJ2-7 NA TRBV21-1 TGTGCGAGGAGTGGATTGCTAGTTGGCTACTCGGACGAGCAGTACTTC CARSGLLVGYSDEQYF
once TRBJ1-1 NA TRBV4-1 TGCGCCAGCAGCCTAGGACACAACACTGAAGCTTTCTTT CASSLGHNTEAFF
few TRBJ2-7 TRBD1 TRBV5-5 TGTGCCAGCAGCTTTACAGGGGACGAGCAGTACTTC CASSFTGDEQYF
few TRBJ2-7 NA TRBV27 TGTGCCAGCACTCCACTTGGCGGCTACGAGCAGTACTTC CASTPLGGYEQYF
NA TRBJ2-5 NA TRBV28 TGTGCCAGCAGTTTACCGGGATTAGAGACCCAGTACTTC CASSLPGLETQYF
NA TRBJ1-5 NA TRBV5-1 TGCGCCAGCTCCCCGGGGGGGGGACGTCAGCCCCAGCATTTT CASSPGGGRQPQHF
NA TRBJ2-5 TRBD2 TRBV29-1 TGCAGCGTTGAAAGTAGCGGGAGGGAAGAGACCCAGTACTTC CSVESSGREETQYF
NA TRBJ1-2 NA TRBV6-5 TGTGCCAGCAGTTACTCGTCGGAGGTAGATGGCTACACCTTC CASSYSSEVDGYTF
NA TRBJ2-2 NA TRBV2 TGTGCCAGCAAACTACTAGAGAACACCGGGGAGCTGTTTTTT CASKLLENTGELFF
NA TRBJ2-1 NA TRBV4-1 TGCGCCAGCAGCCCATCATTCGGGTCCGCCCACAATGAGCAGTTCTTC CASSPSFGSAHNEQFF
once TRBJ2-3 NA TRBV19 TGTGCCAGTAGGACCGACACTCCTAGCACAGATACGCAGTATTTT CASRTDTPSTDTQYF
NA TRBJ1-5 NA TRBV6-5 TGTGCCAGCAGTCCGACAGGAAATCAGCCCCAGCATTTT CASSPTGNQPQHF
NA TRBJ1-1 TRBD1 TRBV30 TGTGCCTGGGGGGACAGGGTCTCTGAAGCTTTCTTT CAWGDRVSEAFF
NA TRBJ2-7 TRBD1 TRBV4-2 TGTGCCAGCAGTTGGACAGGAGGACCCCACGAGCAGTACTTC CASSWTGGPHEQYF
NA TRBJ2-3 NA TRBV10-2 TGCGCCAGCAGTGAGTCGTTACAGCGCACAGATACGCAGTATTTT CASSESLQRTDTQYF